These 18 T cell receptor beta chains share one sample of origin, sequenced in a study of blood T cell repertoires in COVID-19. TCRdb's table, derived via immunoSEQ multiplex PCR, lists solely in-frame clones and lacks some. The table has about 160,000 clones, under 80% seen once. The sequencing sample was made of peripheral blood. The receptors were sampled from a man aged 65 to 79 with acute or convalescent COVID-19.

This chain joins TRBV7-2 and TRBJ1-1; possible D gene TRBD1, 5 bases. V was cut by 5 bases and J by 3 bases, with 16 bases left in between. The CDR3 is made up of 15 amino acids. Germline V gene data show CDR1 as SGHTA and CDR2 as FQGNSA. CDR3 amino acids: CASSPMAGWDTEAFF. In nucleotides, the CDR3 is TGTGCCAGCAGCCCTATGGCAGGGTGGGACACTGAAGCTTTCTTT.

This chain uses TRBV6-5 with TRBJ2-2, with 9 bases lining up with TRBD1. The ends lost 7 bases at V and 7 bases at J; junction bases unmatched: 10. Looked up from germline, CDR1 is MNHEY and CDR2 is SVGAGI. CDR3 length: 15 residues. The CDR3 bases are TGTGCCAGCACTTCTATACAGGGGGCCGGCGGGGAGCTGTTTTTT. It specifies CASTSIQGAGGELFF.

This clone was seen a single time. The chain uses TRBV28 and TRBJ1-5; no clear D. This CDR3 is 14 amino acids long. Germline lookup yields CDR1 MDHEN and CDR2 SYDVKM. The V and J ends lost 5 bases and 4 bases respectively, with 12 bases between them. CDR3 sequence reads: CASSPPSRNQPQHF. DNA for the CDR3: TGTGCCAGCAGTCCCCCCTCGAGAAATCAGCCCCAGCATTTT.

In this sample, this clone turned up many times. The rearrangement uses TRBV7-9 and TRBJ2-1, with TRBD2 as a possible D gene (6 bases). The ends were cut back, 0 bases at V and 8 bases at J, with 11 bases in the middle. In germline, CDR1 is SEHNR, CDR2 FQNEAQ (reference sequence). This CDR3 region has 14 residues. DNA of the CDR3: TGTGCCAGCAGCTTAGCGGGACTGGTGGATGAGCAGTTCTTC. It encodes CASSLAGLVDEQFF.

This rearrangement joins TRBV5-1 to TRBJ2-3; TRBD2 agrees at 9 bases. The CDR3 spans 14 residues. Trimming removed 0 bases from V and 4 bases from J; junction bases left unmatched: 0. Germline V lookup: CDR1 SGHRS, CDR2 YFSETQ. The CDR3 DNA reads TGCGCCAGCAGCTTGGGCGGGGGGGCAGATACGCAGTATTTT. It translates to CASSLGGGADTQYF. The entire variable domain, with the rest obtained from reference TRBV5-1 and TRBJ2-3, is as follows: KAGVTQTPRYLIKTRGQQVTLSCSPISGHRSVSWYQQTPGQGLQFLFEYFSETQRNKGNFPGRFSGRQFSNSRSEMNVSTLELGDSALYLCASSLGGGADTQYFGPGTRLTVL.

The chain employs TRBV12-3 or TRBV12-4 and TRBJ2-7; D unclear. CDR3 length equals 13 residues. V lost 7 bases and J 4 bases, leaving 14 bases between the germline ends. CDR3 in amino acids: CASKLSGPYEQYF. CDR3 nucleotide sequence: TGTGCCAGCAAATTGTCGGGTCCTTACGAGCAGTACTTC.

This clone showed up just a few times. This chain links TRBV4-3 with TRBJ2-1; D ambiguous. CDR3 length: 14 amino acids. V dropped 0 bases and J dropped 1 base, with 4 bases sitting between them. From germline, CDR1 is LGHNA and CDR2 YSLEER. CDR3 sequence reads: CASSQDSSYNEQFF. CDR3 nucleotides: TGCGCCAGCAGCCAAGACTCGTCCTACAATGAGCAGTTCTTC.

V and J are TRBV2 and TRBJ1-1, with unresolved D. The CDR3 totals 11 residues. Trimming shortened V by 3 bases and J by 11 bases, and 10 bases separated the two germline ends. Germline assignment: CDR1 SNHLY and CDR2 FYNNEI. The CDR3 nucleotides read TGTGCCAGCAGTGACGAGGGCCGGGCTTTCTTT. It codes for CASSDEGRAFF.

The chain employs TRBV6-5 and TRBJ1-3, with TRBD1 matching over 9 bases. V lost 4 bases and J lost 6; bases outside the gene matches: 10. The CDR3 is made up of 16 amino acids. The germline gives CDR1 MNHEY, CDR2 SVGAGI. The CDR3 coding sequence is TGTGCCAGCAGTTCTCAGACAGGGGGTGTGTTAAACACCATATATTTT. Its protein product is CASSSQTGGVLNTIYF.

The chain uses TRBV24-1 and TRBJ2-5, with D unresolved. Germline V lookup: CDR1 KGHDR, CDR2 SFDVKD. Trimming cost V 4 bases and J 5 bases, with 10 bases left between them. This CDR3 has 13 residues. The CDR3 sequence: CATSDALQETQYF. CDR3 nucleotides: TGTGCCACCAGTGACGCTCTCCAGGAGACCCAGTACTTC.

The chain joins TRBV9 to TRBJ2-3; 14 nucleotides match TRBD2. Looked up from germline, CDR1 is SGDLS and CDR2 is YYNGEE. The CDR3 loop spans 18 amino acids. Trimming removed 1 base from V and 7 bases from J; junction bases left unmatched: 11. CDR3 region: CASSVTTSGGAVPNTQYF. CDR3 bases: TGTGCCAGCAGCGTAACGACTAGCGGGGGGGCCGTGCCTAATACGCAGTATTTT.

This chain joins TRBV11-2 and TRBJ2-7, with 11 bases identical to TRBD2. CDR1 SGHAT and CDR2 FQNNGV come from the germline V gene. Trimming took 4 bases from V and 5 from J; bases not matched to a gene: 7. CDR3 length equals 15 residues. CDR3 coding DNA: TGTGCCAGCAGCTCCACTAGCGGGAGAGAGGACGAGCAGTACTTC. This translates into CASSSTSGREDEQYF.

This clone has only one observation. The rearrangement uses TRBV6-5 and TRBJ2-3, with 7 bases fitting TRBD1. The CDR3 extends over 16 amino acids. CDR1 MNHEY and CDR2 SVGAGI come from the germline V gene. V shed 4 bases, J shed 6 bases, and the junction held 13 bases outside the gene matches. CDR3 nucleotide sequence: TGTGCCAGCAGTTCCCGGACAGGCACATCCTTGGATACGCAGTATTTT. It yields the protein CASSSRTGTSLDTQYF.

The chain uses TRBV5-1 and TRBJ2-2; D unclear. CDR3 length: 14 amino acids. Trimming stripped 0 bases from V and 7 bases from J, with 10 bases between. CDR1 SGHRS and CDR2 YFSETQ come from the germline V gene. The CDR3 region is CASSLAEFIGELFF. In DNA, the CDR3 is TGCGCCAGCAGCTTGGCCGAGTTCATCGGGGAGCTGTTTTTT.

The chain is built from TRBV6-6 and TRBJ2-6; D call uncertain. Trimming shortened V by 6 bases and J by 1 base, and 4 bases separated the two germline ends. This CDR3 is built from 13 residues. Germline V gene data show CDR1 as MNHNY and CDR2 as SVGAGI (reference sequence). CDR3 sequence: CASSSSGANVLTF. Here the CDR3 DNA reads TGTGCCAGCAGCTCGTCTGGGGCCAACGTCCTGACTTTC.

The chain joins TRBV10-3 to TRBJ1-2; tentative D call: TRBD1 (5 bases). Germline assignment: CDR1 ENHRY and CDR2 SYGVKD. The CDR3 sequence is 14 residues long. Trimming took 0 bases from V and 7 from J, leaving 12 bases between them. The CDR3 nucleotides read TGTGCCATCAGTGAGTCACAACAGGTCGGTGGCTACACCTTC. It specifies CAISESQQVGGYTF.

This clone counts as medium-sized. The gene calls are TRBV6-1 and TRBJ1-3; D gene unclear. CDR3 length: 15 amino acids. V lost 3 bases and J lost 2, with 11 bases in between. Germline CDR1 MNHNS, CDR2 SASEGT. The DNA of the CDR3 is TGTGCCAGCAGTGAGATAACAGCCGCTGGAAACACCATATATTTT. Amino acid sequence: CASSEITAAGNTIYF.

V is TRBV6-5 and J is TRBJ1-1; TRBD1 matches at 9 bases. CDR3 size: 14 residues. Germline assignment: CDR1 MNHEY and CDR2 SVGAGI. Unmatched junction bases numbered 2, after V lost 5 bases and J lost 1 base. CDR3 sequence (DNA): TGTGCCAGCAGTAAGGGACAGGGGAACACTGAAGCTTTCTTT. Translated, it gives CASSKGQGNTEAFF.